This record concerns one T cell receptor beta chain sequence. Its target antigen remains unknown. The input lacks base qualities; no much larger clone sits a single base away. The donors were healthy, HIV-negative adults with no recently reported acute infections or vaccinations. Every donor was a Caucasian adult living in Nashville, Tennessee, USA. Magnetic negative selection was used to enrich CD4+ T cells, after which naive cells were positively selected on CD45RA and the negative fraction became the memory subset. Blood was obtained by leukapheresis, after which PBMCs were separated by Ficoll-Histopaque density gradient centrifugation and cryopreserved in liquid nitrogen vapor phase. Analytical flow cytometry was used to check the purity and quantity of every magnetically sorted T cell population. Genomic DNA was isolated from each sorted fraction and quantified by UV absorbance on a Nanodrop 2000c.

The record originates from a study of shared clonotypes between healthy human individuals (TCRdb year 2020). For the study in its entirety: The cohort comprised a couple of women and three men aged 18 to 49 years. For each donor, CD4 naive and CD4 memory were each run on three plates, CD8 naive on two plates, and CD8 memory on one plate. Blood TCR repertoires of five healthy adults were deeply sequenced to estimate repertoire size and the extent of clonotype sharing between individuals. To increase sequencing depth and limit assay-specific biases, different laboratories used diverse techniques to prepare libraries and sequence TCR repertoires. Between about 0.9 and 10 billion PBMCs per donor were obtained by leukapheresis. The research as a whole found: Even with the large sequencing depth, rarefaction of the sorted-subset datasets indicated that sequencing was incomplete. Compared with non-shared clonotypes, the clonotypes found in all four sorted-subset donors had higher generation probabilities. Sampling was limited to blood, and TCR repertoires in tissue likely differ from TCR repertoires in blood. Across a handful of donors, roughly 5.1% of naive CD4, more than 3% of naive CD8, approximately 2.5% of memory CD4, and roughly 0.41% of memory CD8 clonotypes were shared. Because the study included a small number of donors, the genetic and exposure-history diversity represented was limited. Pairwise subsampling led to the expectation that sequencing depth would affect the degree of clonotype sharing among donors. Estimated clonotype richness was generally larger for naive than for memory subsets.

The CDR3, from cysteine to phenylalanine, totals 16 residues. Of the read, only the CDR3 DNA is kept; its 48 bases are in frame from base 1. CDR1 LNHDA and CDR2 SQIVND were looked up in the germline V gene (reference sequence). The germline ends are 15 bases apart after V is trimmed by 1 base and J by 6 bases. TCR CDR3 regions were amplified from genomic DNA by multiplex PCR using the deep immunoSEQ assay. Genomic DNA extracted from each cell subset was distributed evenly over all wells of several immunoSEQ 96-well plates, and each plate served as one replicate. For sorted subsets, around 200 ng genomic DNA, equal to tens of thousands of T cell genomes, was loaded into each replicate PCR. The purified libraries were quantified using a Qubit 3.0 fluorometer, sized with a Bioanalyzer 2100, and then quantified again using the KAPA Library Quantification kit. Every immunoSEQ 96-well plate was sequenced on a dedicated single-read 150-cycle Illumina NextSeq 550 flow cell. In the source study's methods: Because the immunoSEQ output held only junctional sequences and lacked quality scores, the filtering could not match the filtering applied to full-length reads. To assign V/J genes and CDR3, sequences were annotated using PyIR, a Python wrapper for IgBLAST v1.9, with IMGT germline references. Reads were removed for weak V/J assignments (E-value above 1e-6), missing CDR3, stop codons, out-of-frame junctions, or ambiguous translated residues. V3J clonotypes were defined as sequences sharing an identical inferred V gene, J gene, and CDR3 amino acid sequence. To compute the percentage overlap between repertoires, the number of shared unique clonotypes was divided by the size of the smaller repertoire. Three approaches were used to assess repertoire richness: RTK rarefaction, the Chao1 estimator, and Recon v2.1 estimates of unobserved clonotypes. For all TCRbeta clonotypes obtained by the gDNA method from a few donors, generation probabilities were computed with OLGA. TCRdb took this table from immuneACCESS and kept in-frame rearrangements with V and J called. Such tables lack part of the clones; where checked against another copy, unresolved V genes explain under half of the gap, and the rest is unexplained. V and J calls and clone size are copied from that table; D and trimming were computed from the DNA. For this sample the table gives approximately 1.1 million clones, of which approximately 80% were detected only once. The leading ten clones occupy 0.52% of the sample.

Sequenced: memory CD4+ T cells from PBMCs. The meaning of the sample's cell subset or site label: CD45RA-negative fraction. The TCR originated in a man aged 18 to 29 in good health. Some clones in this sample may be carry-over from other donors' samples. This sequence uses TRBV19 and TRBJ2-2; possibly the D gene is TRBD2, per 5 matching bases. The sequenced DNA is TGTGCCAGTAGTATAGGAAACACTAGATGGGCCGGGGAGCTGTTTTTT. It specifies CASSIGNTRWAGELFF.